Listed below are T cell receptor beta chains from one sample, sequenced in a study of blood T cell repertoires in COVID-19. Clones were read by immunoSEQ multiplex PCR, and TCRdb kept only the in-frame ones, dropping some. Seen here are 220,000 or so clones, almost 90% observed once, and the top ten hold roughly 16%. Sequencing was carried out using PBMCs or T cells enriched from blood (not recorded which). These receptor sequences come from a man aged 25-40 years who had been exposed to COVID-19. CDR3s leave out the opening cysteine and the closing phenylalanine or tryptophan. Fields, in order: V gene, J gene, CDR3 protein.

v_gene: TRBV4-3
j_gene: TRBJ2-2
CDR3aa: ASSRRTSGAFTGELF

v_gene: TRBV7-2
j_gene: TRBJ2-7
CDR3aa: ASGRGGEYEQY

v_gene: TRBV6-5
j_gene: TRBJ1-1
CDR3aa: ASSYSRAPNTEAF

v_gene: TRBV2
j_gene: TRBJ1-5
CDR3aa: ASSENGIGQPQH

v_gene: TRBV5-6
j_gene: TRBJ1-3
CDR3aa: ASSLGPGAGNTIY

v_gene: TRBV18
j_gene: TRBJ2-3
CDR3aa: ASSPTPLVAGFSDTQY

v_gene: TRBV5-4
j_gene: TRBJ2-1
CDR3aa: ASSGGPRIDNEQF

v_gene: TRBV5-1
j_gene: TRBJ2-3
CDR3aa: ASSMLAVGTDTQY

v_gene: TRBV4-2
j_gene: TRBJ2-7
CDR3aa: ASSLIAGGAEQY

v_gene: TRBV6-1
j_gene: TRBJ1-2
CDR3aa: ASSDEVNYGYT

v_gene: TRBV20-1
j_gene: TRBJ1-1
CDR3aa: SAALGTEAF

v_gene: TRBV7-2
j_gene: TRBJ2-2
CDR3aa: ASSQRDRELF

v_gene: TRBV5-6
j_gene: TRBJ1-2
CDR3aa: ASSLRGSRSGYGYT

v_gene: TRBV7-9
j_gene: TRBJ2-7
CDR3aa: ASSPAPGQGYEQY

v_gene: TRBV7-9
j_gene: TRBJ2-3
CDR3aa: ASSYLGTGFTDTQY

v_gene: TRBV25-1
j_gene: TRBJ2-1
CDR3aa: ASSGTGSYNEQF

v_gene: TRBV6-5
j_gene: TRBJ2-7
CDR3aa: ASRAIWTGIGEQY

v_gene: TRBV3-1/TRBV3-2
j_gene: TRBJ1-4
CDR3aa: ASRRTWRGEKLF

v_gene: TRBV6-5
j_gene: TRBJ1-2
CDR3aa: ASLKSGDLYGYT

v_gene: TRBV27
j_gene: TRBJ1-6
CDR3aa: ASSLFSPGNSPLH

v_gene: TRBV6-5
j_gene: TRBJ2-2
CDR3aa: ASSRRALNTGELF

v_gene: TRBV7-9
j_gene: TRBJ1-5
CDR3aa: ASSLGGRGQPQH

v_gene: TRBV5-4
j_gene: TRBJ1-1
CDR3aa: ASSLAGFKGEAF

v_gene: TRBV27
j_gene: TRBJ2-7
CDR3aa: ASSPGVSSYEQY

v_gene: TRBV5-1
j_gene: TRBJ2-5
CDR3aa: ASSLSAEETQY

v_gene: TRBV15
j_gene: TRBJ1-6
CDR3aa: ATSRDSSSYNSPLH

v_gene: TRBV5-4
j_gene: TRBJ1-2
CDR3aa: ASSLGGLVYGYT

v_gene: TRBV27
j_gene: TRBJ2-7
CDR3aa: ASSLWDRPYEQY

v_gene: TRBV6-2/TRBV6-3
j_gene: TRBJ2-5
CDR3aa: ASSYGTGGTETQY

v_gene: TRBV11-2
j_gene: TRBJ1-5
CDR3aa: ASSLGTNQPQH

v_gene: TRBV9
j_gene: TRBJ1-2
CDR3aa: ASSGPGQGIYGYT

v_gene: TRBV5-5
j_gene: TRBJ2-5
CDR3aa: ASSLRGGGMTQY

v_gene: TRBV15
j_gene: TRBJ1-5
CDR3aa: ATSRSYQGASNQPQH

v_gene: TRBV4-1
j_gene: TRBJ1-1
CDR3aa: ASRPIRDRGRDRNTEAF

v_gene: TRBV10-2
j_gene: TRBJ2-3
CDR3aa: ASSVSSGDPDTQY

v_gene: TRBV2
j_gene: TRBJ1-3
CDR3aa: ASNRDSPSSGNTIY

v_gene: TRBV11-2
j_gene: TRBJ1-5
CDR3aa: ASSSARGPNQPQH

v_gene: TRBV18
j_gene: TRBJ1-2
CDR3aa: ASSSGRGMSYGYT

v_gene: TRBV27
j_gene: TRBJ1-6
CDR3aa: ASSPSGSNSPLH

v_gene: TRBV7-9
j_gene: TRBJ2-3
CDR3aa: ASSRRTSGGLTDTQY

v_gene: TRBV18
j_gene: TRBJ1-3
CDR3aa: ASSSGTGNTIY

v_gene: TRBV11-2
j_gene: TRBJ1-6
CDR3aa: ASSPRGFISLNSPLH

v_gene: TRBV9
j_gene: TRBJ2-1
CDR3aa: ASSVQVLDEQF

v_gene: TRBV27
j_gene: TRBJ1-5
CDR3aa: ASSLSGAGRRGNQPQH

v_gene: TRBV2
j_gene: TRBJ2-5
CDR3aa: ASSVTEETQY

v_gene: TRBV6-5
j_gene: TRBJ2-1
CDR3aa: ASSYSRQGANEQF

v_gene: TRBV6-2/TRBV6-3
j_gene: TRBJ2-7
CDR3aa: ASSTRGNSYEQY

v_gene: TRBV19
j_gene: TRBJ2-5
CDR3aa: ASSIDGGEETQY